The 10 T cell receptor beta chains presented below share a single source sample, sequenced in a study of shared clonotypes between healthy human individuals (TCRdb year 2020). CD8 naive samples consisted of CD45RO-negative cells that were positively selected for CCR7, yielding a CD45RA+CCR7+ population without TemRA cells. The method was the immunoSEQ multiplex PCR assay. Drawn from immuneACCESS, this table holds only the in-frame rearrangements with V and J called that TCRdb kept. Clones are partly lost; checked studies trace under half to an unresolved V gene and leave the rest unexplained. Recorded for this sample are about 2.1 million clones; just over 90% of them occurred a single time. More than 1.5% of the sample is in the top ten clones. Sequenced material: naive CD8+ T cells from PBMCs. What this sample's cell subset or site label stands for: CD45RA+CCR7+. The receptors originated from a man aged 18 to 30 in good health. Some clones in this sample may be carry-over from other donors' samples.

The rearrangement links TRBV9 to TRBJ2-2; 10 bases map to TRBD2. In germline, CDR1 is SGDLS, CDR2 YYNGEE. CDR3 size: 16 residues. V dropped 4 bases and J dropped 1; count of bases not matched to a gene: 4. The CDR3, as DNA: TGTGCCAGCAGCCTTCGGACTAGCGGGAACACCGGGGAGCTGTTTTTT. Encoded protein: CASSLRTSGNTGELFF.

The chain has TRBV10-3 and TRBJ2-6, with D perhaps TRBD2 (6 bases). Trimming removed 7 bases at V and 0 bases at J, with 13 bases between. Germline CDR1 is ENHRY and CDR2 is SYGVKD. The length of the CDR3 is 16 residues. The DNA of the CDR3 is TGTGCCATCAACGGGGGTCAGGTCTCTGGGGCCAACGTCCTGACTTTC. Encoded protein: CAINGGQVSGANVLTF.

The CDR3 region is CASSAGRGVGALKEAFF. DNA of the CDR3: TGTGCCAGCAGTGCTGGGCGTGGGGTGGGGGCCCTTAAGGAAGCTTTCTTT. The chain has TRBV2 and TRBJ1-1; the D gene is possibly TRBD1 (6 bases). Germline V gene lookup returns CDR1 SNHLY and CDR2 FYNNEI. The CDR3 has 17 amino acids. V was clipped by 4 bases and J by 8 bases, with 26 bases between them.

This chain connects TRBV6-1 to TRBJ1-1, with D unresolved. The germline CDR1 and CDR2 sequences are MNHNS and SASEGT. The ends were cut back, 0 bases at V and 13 bases at J, with 0 bases in the middle. The CDR3 is made up of 8 amino acids. The CDR3 DNA follows: TGTGCCAGCAGTGAAGCTTTCTTT. It specifies CASSEAFF.

V is TRBV6-5 and J is TRBJ2-3, with no clear D. Germline CDR1 and CDR2: MNHEY and SVGAGI. The CDR3 consists of 15 residues. Trimming left V 5 bases short and J 0 bases short, with 12 bases between. Here the CDR3 reads CASSPLIYSTDTQYF. CDR3 DNA sequence: TGTGCCAGCAGTCCACTCATATATAGCACAGATACGCAGTATTTT.

The V and J genes are TRBV29-1 and TRBJ2-5; tentative D call: TRBD1 (5 bases). The CDR3 loop spans 12 amino acids. The germline V gene has CDR1 SQVTM and CDR2 ANQGSEA. The V end lost 2 bases, the J end lost 4 bases, and 8 bases lay between the germline ends. The chain's CDR3 is CSVEPTVETQYF. The CDR3 DNA is TGCAGCGTTGAACCGACAGTAGAGACCCAGTACTTC.

This rearrangement joins TRBV9 to TRBJ2-3; D unclear. Trimming took off 4 bases at V and 2 bases at J, with 17 bases between the two ends. Germline CDR1 reads SGDLS; CDR2 reads YYNGEE. The CDR3 runs 16 residues. The CDR3 here is CASSRYGNALTDTQYF. Written as DNA, the CDR3 is TGTGCCAGCAGCAGGTATGGAAACGCGCTCACAGATACGCAGTATTTT.

About this clone: Other DNA sequences in the sample encode the same CDR3. The rearrangement joins TRBV13 to TRBJ2-3; D remains ambiguous. Germline V lookup: CDR1 PRHDT, CDR2 FYEKMQ (reference sequence). The CDR3 loop spans 13 amino acids. V lost 3 bases and J 4 bases, leaving 8 bases between the germline ends. Here the CDR3 reads CASSLGRADTQYF. The DNA of the CDR3 is TGTGCCAGCAGCTTGGGTAGAGCAGATACGCAGTATTTT.

V is TRBV7-8 and J is TRBJ2-3; 10 bases line up with TRBD2. Germline values: CDR1 SGHVS, CDR2 FQNEAQ. V was clipped by 7 bases and J by 3 bases; unmatched bases: 4. There are 14 residues in the CDR3. The CDR3 spells CASTFSGRTDTQYF. The CDR3 nucleotides are TGTGCCAGCACCTTTAGCGGGAGGACAGATACGCAGTATTTT. The full variable domain, rest sourced from reference TRBV7-8 and TRBJ2-3, is GAGVSQSPRYKVAKRGQDVALRCDPISGHVSLFWYQQALGQGPEFLTYFQNEAQLDKSGLPSDRFFAERPEGSVSTLKIQRTQQEDSAVYLCASTFSGRTDTQYFGPGTRLTVL.

The chain links TRBV29-1 to TRBJ2-5, with a weak D call TRBD2 (5 bases). Gene TRBJ2-7 matches the end of the DNA better, so the J call may be wrong. The CDR3 has 17 amino acids. CDR1 is SQVTM, CDR2 ANQGSEA, per germline. In nucleotides, the CDR3 is TGCAGCGTTGTTGAGGGTTTCAGTTCTGGGCCTCCCTACGAGCAGTACTTC. Its protein is CSVVEGFSSGPPYEQYF.